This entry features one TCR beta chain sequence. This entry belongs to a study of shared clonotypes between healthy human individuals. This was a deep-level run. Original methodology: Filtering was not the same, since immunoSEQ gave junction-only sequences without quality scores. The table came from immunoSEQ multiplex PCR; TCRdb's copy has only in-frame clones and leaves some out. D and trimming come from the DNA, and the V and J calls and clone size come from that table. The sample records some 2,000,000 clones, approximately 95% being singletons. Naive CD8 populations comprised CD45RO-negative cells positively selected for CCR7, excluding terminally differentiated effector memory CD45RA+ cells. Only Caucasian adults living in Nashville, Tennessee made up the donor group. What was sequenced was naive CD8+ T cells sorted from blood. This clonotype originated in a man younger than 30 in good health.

In nucleotides, the CDR3 is TGTGCCAGCAGCGCGGCTAGCGGGAGTTTCTACGAGCAGTACTTC. Translation: CASSAASGSFYEQYF. This chain connects TRBV9 to TRBJ2-7; 10 bases agree with TRBD2. V trimming: 3 bases; J trimming: 3 bases; junction bases outside the gene matches: 6. The CDR3 extends over 15 amino acids. CDR1 is SGDLS, CDR2 YYNGEE, per germline.